This T cell receptor beta chain was recorded in a study of CD8+CD57+ T cells in acquired aplastic anemia. At the level of the study: Recorded DNA amounts for sorted CD4+ and CD8+ cells had an average of 3.2 ug.

General study findings and limits: Between the patient and control groups, CD8+ Simpson's diversity did not differ significantly. Almost 30 sequences, all CD8+ CDR3, were shared between patients and controls.

Those patients picked for sequencing had displayed CD8+CD57+ cell expansion on flow cytometry. No therapy was given to patients before blood sampling. Genomic DNA constituted the template upon which TCR beta VDJ and CDR3 profiling was performed. From the reads, TCRdb called clonotypes with MiXCR, one entry per CDR3 protein. The repertoire holds nearly 60,000 distinct CDR3 sequences, with 55% to 70% as singletons. V lost 4 bases, J lost 1 base, and 13 bases lay in between. From germline, CDR1 is SEHNR and CDR2 FQNEAQ (reference sequence). This CDR3 spans 15 amino acids. For this clonotype: Its antigen remains unknown.

Sequenced input: sorted CD4+, CD8+, or CD8+CD57+ T cells (not recorded which) from PBMCs. The sequence derives from a human donor with aplastic anemia. The rearrangement joins TRBV7-9 to TRBJ1-1; D call uncertain. The CDR3 reads CASSSPATGNTEAFF. CDR3 in DNA: TGTGCCAGCAGCTCCCCAGCGACGGGGAACACTGAAGCTTTCTTT.